This TCR beta chain was captured in a study of PD-1 blockade in classical Hodgkin lymphoma. Generated by immunoSEQ multiplex PCR, the TCRdb table keeps only in-frame clones and is missing some. The table lists roughly 70,000 clones, about 94% of them singletons. The CDR3 is 13 amino acids. Germline V gene data show CDR1 as MNHNY and CDR2 as SVGAGI (reference sequence). V shed 2 bases and J shed 5 bases, with 7 bases lying between them. As for time point: newly diagnosed, previously untreated cHL patient sample. The receptor was derived from a human donor with classical Hodgkin lymphoma. V and J are TRBV6-6 and TRBJ2-4; no reliable D call. Sequenced sample: peripheral blood mononuclear cells (PBMCs). CDR3 coding DNA: TGTGCCAGCAGTTACACACCCGAAAACATTCAGTACTTC. This sequence encodes CASSYTPENIQYF.